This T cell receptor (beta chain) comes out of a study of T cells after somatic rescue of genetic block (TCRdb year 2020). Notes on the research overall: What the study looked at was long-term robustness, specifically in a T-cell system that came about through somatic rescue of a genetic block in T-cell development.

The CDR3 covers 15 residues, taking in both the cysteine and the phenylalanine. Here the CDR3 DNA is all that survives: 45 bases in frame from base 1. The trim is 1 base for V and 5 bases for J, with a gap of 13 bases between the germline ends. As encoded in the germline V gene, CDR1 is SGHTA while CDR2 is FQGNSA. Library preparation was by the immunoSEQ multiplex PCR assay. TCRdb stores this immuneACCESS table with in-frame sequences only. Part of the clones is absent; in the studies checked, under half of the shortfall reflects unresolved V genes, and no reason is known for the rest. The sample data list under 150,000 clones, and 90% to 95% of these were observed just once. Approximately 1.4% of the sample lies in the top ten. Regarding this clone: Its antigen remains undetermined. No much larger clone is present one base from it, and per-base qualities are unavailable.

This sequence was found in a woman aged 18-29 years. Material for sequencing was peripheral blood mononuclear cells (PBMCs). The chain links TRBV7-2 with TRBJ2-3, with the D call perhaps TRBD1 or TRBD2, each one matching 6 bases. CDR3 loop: CASSLVGGWVDTQYF. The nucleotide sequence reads TGTGCCAGCAGCTTAGTGGGGGGCTGGGTAGATACGCAGTATTTT.